This T cell receptor (beta chain) is from a study of T cell changes during pregnancy in multiple sclerosis. CDR3 length equals 12 residues. Germline V gives CDR1 MNHNY, CDR2 SVGAGI (reference sequence). Trimming stripped 5 bases from V and 15 bases from J, with 17 bases between. The method was immunoSEQ multiplex PCR; TCRdb's version includes in-frame clones alone and lacks a portion of them. This sample has 79,000 or so clones, with just over 90% found just once. The receptor was derived from a female donor with multiple sclerosis, enrolled in a pregnancy study. The chain recombines TRBV6-6 with TRBJ2-1, with D perhaps TRBD1 (6 bases). Here the sequenced sample was CD4+ T cells from peripheral blood mononuclear cells, taken before pregnancy. The CDR3 reads CASSQQGRRLFF. CDR3 DNA: TGTGCCAGCAGTCAACAGGGCCGAAGGCTGTTCTTC.